The following is a TCR beta chain sequence with its context. This clonotype was detected many times. This clone's antigen is unknown. One base away there is no much larger clone; base qualities are not given. The source of the sample is a study of spatial heterogeneity in lung cancer (dated by TCRdb to 2018 to 2020). With regard to the full study: Beta-chain transcripts were consistently detected in greater numbers than alpha-chain transcripts, which likely reflects a higher abundance of beta-chain transcripts. In non-small cell lung cancer, the study made a quantitative comparison of TCR alpha and beta repertoires among multiple tumor regions, matched nontumor lung and blood. Nonsynonymous mutation counts, determined by whole-exome sequencing of tumor tissue, were related to features of the TCR repertoire. In the raw uncorrected reads, each unique combination of TCR and UMI appeared on average more than ten times. At surgery, some 220 tumor regions, almost 65 matched nontumor lung samples and 45 to 60 PBMC samples were TCR-sequenced for both alpha and beta chains. Overall study results and their limits: Ubiquitous expanded tumor TCRs showed up in blood more often at tumor resection than at routine follow-up. Confirming at a functional level the hypothesis that regional TCRs recognize regional mutations was considered to require additional single-cell paired TCR alpha and beta sequencing.

What the time point label conveys for this sample: sample taken at primary tumor resection. Samples were obtained from approximately 77 patients with early-stage, untreated non-small cell lung cancer from the lung TRACERx cohort. For TCR sequencing, whole RNA was extracted from tumor and nontumor lung tissue, or from cryopreserved PBMC samples, and no cell sorting was done. Patients were selected for TCR sequencing only if sufficient RNA was available from at least two tumor regions. To prepare the library, 5' RACE was applied. Instrument on record: NextSeq 500. In the TCR library protocol, a unique molecular identifier was attached to each TCR cDNA molecule so that PCR and sequencing errors could be corrected. Per the original workflow: TCR identification, UMI-based error correction and CDR3 extraction were performed with Decombinator tools. Expanded TCRs were defined as those above a frequency of 2 per 1,000, corresponding to the top 1% of the tumor frequency distribution. Rényi diversity was computed with the R vegan package after subsampling each repertoire 100 times to 5,000 TCRs. CDR3 similarity networks were built from amino acid triplet string-kernel similarity, connecting CDR3s with pairwise similarity above 0.82. Clones were called with MiXCR by TCRdb after fastp trimmed the public reads at Q25, and only in-frame beta chains were retained. Each CDR3 protein gets just one entry, which takes the most common genes and DNA from the rows behind it. The V and J calls, along with clone size, are taken from TCRdb and not from the paper's own processing. The sample has some 11,000 distinct CDR3 sequences on record, approximately 6.3% of them singletons. 28% of the sample is held by the ten biggest clonotypes.

The CDR3 holds 12 amino acids from the cysteine to the phenylalanine. CDR3 DNA only is kept here, 36 bases in frame from base 1. Between the V and J ends, shortened by 2 bases and 7 bases respectively, the junction contains 6 bases. Recombination linked TRBV12-3 or TRBV12-4 to TRBJ2-1; there is no confident call for the D gene. Sequences were derived from PBMCs, sampled at surgery. This clonotype originated in a male donor with early-stage non-small cell lung cancer. The CDR3 corresponds to CASSLSENEQFF. At the DNA level, the sequence is TGTGCCAGCAGTTTAAGCGAGAATGAGCAGTTCTTC.